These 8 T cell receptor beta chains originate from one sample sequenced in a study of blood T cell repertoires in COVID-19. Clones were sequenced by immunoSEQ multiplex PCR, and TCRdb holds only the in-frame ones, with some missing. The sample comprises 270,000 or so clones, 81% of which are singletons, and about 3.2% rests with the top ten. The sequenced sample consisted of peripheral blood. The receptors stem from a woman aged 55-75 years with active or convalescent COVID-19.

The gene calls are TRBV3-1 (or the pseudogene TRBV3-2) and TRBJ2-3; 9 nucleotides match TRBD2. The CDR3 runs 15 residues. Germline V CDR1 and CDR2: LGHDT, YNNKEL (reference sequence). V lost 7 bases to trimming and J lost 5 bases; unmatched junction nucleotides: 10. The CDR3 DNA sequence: TGTGCCAGCACCCCGATAGCGGGGGTTGTAGATACGCAGTATTTT. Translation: CASTPIAGVVDTQYF.

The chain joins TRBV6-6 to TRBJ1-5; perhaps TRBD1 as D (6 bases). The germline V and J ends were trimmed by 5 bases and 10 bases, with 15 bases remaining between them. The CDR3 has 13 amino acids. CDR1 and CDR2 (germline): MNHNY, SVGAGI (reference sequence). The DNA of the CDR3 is TGTGCCAGCAGTGCACAGGGTCAGGTACCCCAGCATTTT. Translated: CASSAQGQVPQHF.

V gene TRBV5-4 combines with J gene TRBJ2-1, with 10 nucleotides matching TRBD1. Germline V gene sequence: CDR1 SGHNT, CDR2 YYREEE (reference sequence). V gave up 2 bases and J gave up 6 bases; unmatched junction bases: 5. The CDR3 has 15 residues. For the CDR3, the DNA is TGTGCCAGCAGCTTTCGACAGGGGGCATTCAATGAGCAGTTCTTC. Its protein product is CASSFRQGAFNEQFF.

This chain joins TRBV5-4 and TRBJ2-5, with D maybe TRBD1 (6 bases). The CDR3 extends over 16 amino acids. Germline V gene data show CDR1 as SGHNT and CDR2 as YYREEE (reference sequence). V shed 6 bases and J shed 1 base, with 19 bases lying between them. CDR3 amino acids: CASNRDRTTFQETQYF. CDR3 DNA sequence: TGTGCCAGCAACCGAGACAGGACAACATTCCAAGAGACCCAGTACTTC.

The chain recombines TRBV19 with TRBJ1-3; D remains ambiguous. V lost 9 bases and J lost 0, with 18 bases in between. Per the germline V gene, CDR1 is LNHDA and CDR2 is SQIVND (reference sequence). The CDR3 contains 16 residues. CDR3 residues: CASGSRGTISGNTIYF. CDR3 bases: TGTGCCAGCGGTTCTCGAGGCACAATCTCTGGAAACACCATATATTTT.

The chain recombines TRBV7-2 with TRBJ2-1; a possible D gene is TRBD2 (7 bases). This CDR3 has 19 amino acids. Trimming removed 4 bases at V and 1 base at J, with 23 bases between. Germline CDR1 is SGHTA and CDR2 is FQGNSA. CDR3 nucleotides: TGTGCCAGCAGCTCTCCCTATGGGGGGGCTTACTCATCCTACAATGAGCAGTTCTTC. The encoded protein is CASSSPYGGAYSSYNEQFF.

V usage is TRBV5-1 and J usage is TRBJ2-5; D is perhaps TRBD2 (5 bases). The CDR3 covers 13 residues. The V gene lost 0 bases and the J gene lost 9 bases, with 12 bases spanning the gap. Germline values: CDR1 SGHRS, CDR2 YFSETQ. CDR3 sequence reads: CASSLGNGEPQYF. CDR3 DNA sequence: TGCGCCAGCAGCTTGGGAAATGGGGAGCCCCAGTACTTC.

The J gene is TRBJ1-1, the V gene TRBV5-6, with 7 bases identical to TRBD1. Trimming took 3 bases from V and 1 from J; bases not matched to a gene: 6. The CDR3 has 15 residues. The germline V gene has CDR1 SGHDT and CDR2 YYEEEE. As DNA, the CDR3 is TGTGCCAGCAGCTCGAGGCAGGGGGGGAACACTGAAGCTTTCTTT. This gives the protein CASSSRQGGNTEAFF.